This T cell receptor (beta chain) was identified during a study of T cells in tuberculosis. Germline loops: CDR1 SNHLY, CDR2 FYNNEI. The CDR3 length is 16 residues. With 5 bases removed from V and 0 bases from J, the gap between germline ends came to 14 bases. As to time point: new active TB diagnosis, blood taken before or within 7 days of starting treatment. Unsorted cryopreserved PBMC were sequenced, averaging roughly 100,000 T cells per clinical donor. This table comes from immunoSEQ multiplex PCR, and its TCRdb copy is limited to in-frame clones, with some not included. The table records about 33,000 clones, about 90% of them present only once.

V is TRBV2 and J is TRBJ2-1; a possible D gene is TRBD1 (5 bases). The origin of this receptor is an adult with tuberculosis. Some clones in this sample may be carry-over from other donors' samples. The source material was PBMCs, sampled at tuberculosis diagnosis. CDR3 in amino acids: CASSRTPSSSYNEQFF. The CDR3 coding sequence is TGTGCCAGCAGTAGGACACCCTCAAGCTCCTACAATGAGCAGTTCTTC.